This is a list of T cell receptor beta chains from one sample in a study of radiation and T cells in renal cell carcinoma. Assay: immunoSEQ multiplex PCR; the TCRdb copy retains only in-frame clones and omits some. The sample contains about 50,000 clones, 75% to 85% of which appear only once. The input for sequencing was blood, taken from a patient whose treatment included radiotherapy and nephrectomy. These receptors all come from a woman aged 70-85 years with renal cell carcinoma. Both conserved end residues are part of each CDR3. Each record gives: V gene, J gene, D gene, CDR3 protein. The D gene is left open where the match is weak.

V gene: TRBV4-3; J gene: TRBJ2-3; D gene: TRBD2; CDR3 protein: CASSQDLASGRAAADTQYF
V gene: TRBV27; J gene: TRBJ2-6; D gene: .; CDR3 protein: CASSSRTVGGANVLTF
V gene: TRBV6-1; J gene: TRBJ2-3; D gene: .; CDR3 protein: CASSDWAGSTDTQYF
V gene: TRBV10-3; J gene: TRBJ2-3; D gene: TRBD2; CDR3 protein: CAISGRPGLAGGEADTQYF
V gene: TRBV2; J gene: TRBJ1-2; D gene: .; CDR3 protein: CASTRTEIYGYTF
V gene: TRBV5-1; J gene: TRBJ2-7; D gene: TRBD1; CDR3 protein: CASSPDRGRYEQYF
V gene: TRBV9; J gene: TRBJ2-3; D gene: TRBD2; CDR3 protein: CASSPGGGPGTDTQYF
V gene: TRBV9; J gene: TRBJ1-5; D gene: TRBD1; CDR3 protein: CASSVGQGRNQPQHF
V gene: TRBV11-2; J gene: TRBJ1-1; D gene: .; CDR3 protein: CASSLAGLRAEAFF
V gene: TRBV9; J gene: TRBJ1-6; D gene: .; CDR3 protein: CASSVGGGYGSPLHF
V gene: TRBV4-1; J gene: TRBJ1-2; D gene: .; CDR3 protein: CASSHSEGERGYTF
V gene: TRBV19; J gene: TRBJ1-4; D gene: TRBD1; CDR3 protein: CASSGQAAGNEKLFF
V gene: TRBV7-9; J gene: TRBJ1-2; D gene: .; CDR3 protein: CASSLEAGAYGYTF
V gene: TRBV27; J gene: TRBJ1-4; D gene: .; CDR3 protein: CASKSGQSSEKLFF
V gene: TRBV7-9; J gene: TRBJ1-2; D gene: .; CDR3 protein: CASSLEQGPYGYTF
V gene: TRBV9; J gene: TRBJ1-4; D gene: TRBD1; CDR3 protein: CASSVSGGEAEKLFF
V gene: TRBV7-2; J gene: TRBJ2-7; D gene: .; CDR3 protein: CASSLSRDWTYEQYF
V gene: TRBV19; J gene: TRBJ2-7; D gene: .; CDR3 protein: CASRGAGTYEQYF
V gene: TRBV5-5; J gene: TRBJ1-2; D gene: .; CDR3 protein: CASSLAAGDSYGYTF
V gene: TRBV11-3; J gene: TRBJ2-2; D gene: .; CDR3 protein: CASSLGPGGELFF
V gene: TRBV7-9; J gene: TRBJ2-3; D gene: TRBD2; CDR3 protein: CASTDLVQRESDTQYF
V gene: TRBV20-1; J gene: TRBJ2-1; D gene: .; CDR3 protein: CSARDAYEQFF
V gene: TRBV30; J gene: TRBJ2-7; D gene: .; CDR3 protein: CATRRGVGGEQYF
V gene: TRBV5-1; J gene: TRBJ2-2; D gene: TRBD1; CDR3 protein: CASSLRGTGVLMLSTGELFF